A selection of T cell receptor beta chains follows, all from one sample in a study of blood T cells in healthy people across ages. TCRdb redid the calling of the 5' RACE reads with MiXCR, one entry per CDR3 protein. The sample consists of about 680,000 distinct CDR3 sequences, 49% of them appearing once. The sequenced material came from blood. These receptors all stem from an older woman in good health. Each CDR3 is given with its conserved first and last residue. A D gene is named only where the DNA matches it firmly. The listing skips clone size in some rows; elsewhere it reads once, few, many or a size class.

D	J	size	V	CDR3	DNA
TRBD2	TRBJ2-5	many	TRBV4-3	CASSQGTSGSQETQYF	TGCGCCAGCAGCCAAGGGACTAGCGGGAGTCAAGAGACCCAGTACTTC
.	TRBJ2-5	few	TRBV12-3/TRBV12-4	CASGADYAVSQYF	TGTGCCAGCGGAGCGGACTACGCAGTGTCCCAGTACTTC
.	TRBJ1-1	few	TRBV10-3	CAISHAGTTNTEAFF	TGTGCCATCAGTCACGCCGGGACAACGAACACTGAAGCTTTCTTT
.	TRBJ2-5	few	TRBV12-3/TRBV12-4	CASSFVKETQYF	TGTGCCAGCAGTTTTGTGAAAGAGACCCAGTACTTC
TRBD2	TRBJ2-7	.	TRBV19	CASSTPQSSGGYEQYF	TGTGCCAGTAGTACACCCCAATCTAGCGGAGGCTACGAGCAGTACTTC
.	TRBJ2-7	.	TRBV10-3	CAIRDDTYEQYF	TGTGCCATCAGGGACGACACCTACGAGCAGTACTTC
.	TRBJ2-1	once	TRBV7-2	CACRPYGRSYNEQFF	TGTGCCTGCAGACCCTACGGACGCTCCTACAATGAGCAGTTCTTC
TRBD2	TRBJ2-7	few	TRBV7-3	CASSSSGRGDEQYF	TGTGCCAGCAGCTCTAGCGGGAGAGGCGACGAGCAGTACTTC
TRBD1	TRBJ2-7	.	TRBV10-3	CASLSGTDDYNEQYF	TGTGCCAGCCTGTCGGGGACAGATGATTACAATGAGCAGTACTTC
.	TRBJ2-5	.	TRBV5-1	CASNSPRGETQYF	TGCGCCAGCAACAGTCCCAGGGGAGAGACCCAGTACTTC
.	TRBJ1-2	.	TRBV20-1	CGASTGGDGYGYTF	TGCGGTGCTAGTACAGGAGGCGATGGGTATGGCTACACCTTC
.	TRBJ2-5	.	TRBV28	CASSPIGGWEETQYF	TGTGCCAGCAGCCCCATCGGGGGATGGGAAGAGACCCAGTACTTC
.	TRBJ2-1	few	TRBV5-1	CASSLEVDEQFF	TGCGCCAGCAGCTTGGAAGTGGATGAGCAGTTCTTC
.	TRBJ2-6	few	TRBV10-2	CAVLPGSGANVLTF	TGCGCCGTCCTACCCGGCTCTGGGGCCAACGTCCTGACTTTC
.	TRBJ2-7	many	TRBV7-2	CASSLAGSTYEQYF	TGTGCCAGCAGCTTAGCCGGCAGCACCTACGAGCAGTACTTC
TRBD2	TRBJ2-5	.	TRBV10-3	CAISARGSDETQYF	TGTGCCATCAGTGCCCGCGGGAGTGACGAGACCCAGTACTTC
TRBD2	TRBJ2-7	once	TRBV28	CASGRWEGSYEQYF	TGTGCCAGTGGGAGGTGGGAGGGCTCCTACGAGCAGTACTTC
TRBD1	TRBJ2-5	.	TRBV5-1	CASSLLGQGRDEQYF	TGCGCCAGCAGCTTGTTGGGACAGGGTAGAGATGAGCAGTACTTC
TRBD2	TRBJ2-1	few	TRBV27	CASSDSGPTINEQFF	TGTGCCAGCAGTGATAGCGGGCCTACAATCAATGAGCAGTTCTTC
.	TRBJ1-2	few	TRBV21-1	CASSDRGQLSNSNYGYTF	TGTGCCAGCAGCGACCGGGGACAGCTATCTAACTCAAACTATGGCTACACCTTC
.	TRBJ2-5	many	TRBV2	CASRPGRQQETQYF	TGTGCCAGCAGGCCGGGACGCCAACAAGAGACCCAGTACTTC
.	TRBJ2-2	once	TRBV10-3	CAISDVANTGELFF	TGTGCCATCAGTGATGTAGCCAACACCGGGGAGCTGTTTTTT
.	TRBJ2-1	.	TRBV4-3	CASSQAQGRRQFF	TGCGCCAGCAGCCAAGCACAGGGGAGGCGGCAGTTCTTC
TRBD2	TRBJ2-5	.	TRBV10-3	CAISEFRTGREETQYF	TGTGCCATCAGTGAGTTTAGGACGGGGAGGGAAGAGACCCAGTACTTC
.	TRBJ1-1	.	TRBV7-6	CASSYLAGGTEAFF	TGTGCCAGCAGCTACCTAGCAGGCGGGACTGAAGCTTTCTTT
.	TRBJ2-1	.	TRBV7-2	CASSLVASSSYNEQFF	TGTGCCAGCAGCTTAGTAGCCAGTAGCTCCTACAATGAGCAGTTCTTC
.	TRBJ2-7	.	TRBV18	CASSPGQPPYEQYF	TGTGCCAGCTCACCAGGACAACCCCCCTACGAGCAGTACTTC
TRBD2	TRBJ2-7	few	TRBV5-1	CASSFIAGGPYEQYF	TGCGCCAGCAGTTTTATAGCGGGAGGGCCATACGAGCAGTACTTC
TRBD1	TRBJ2-5	few	TRBV13	CASSSTGTGYNEQYF	TGTGCCAGCAGCTCGACCGGGACAGGATACAATGAGCAGTACTTC
.	TRBJ2-3	.	TRBV12-5	CASGLDRWGADTQYF	TGTGCTAGTGGACTGGACAGGTGGGGGGCAGATACGCAGTATTTT
.	TRBJ2-2	.	TRBV28	CGAEFANTGELFF	TGTGGGGCAGAATTCGCGAACACCGGGGAGCTGTTTTTT
TRBD1	TRBJ2-7	.	TRBV9	CASSVAMGQAYNEQYF	TGTGCCAGCAGCGTAGCTATGGGACAGGCATACAATGAGCAGTACTTC
.	TRBJ1-1	few	TRBV2	CASSYRPGTEAFF	TGTGCCAGCAGTTACCGACCGGGAACTGAAGCTTTCTTT
.	TRBJ2-7	.	TRBV20-1	CSAPTNGSSYEQYF	TGCAGTGCACCTACTAACGGGAGCTCCTACGAGCAGTACTTC
TRBD1	TRBJ2-3	.	TRBV6-2/TRBV6-3	CASSSTAGQGDYGTDTQYF	TGTGCCAGCAGTTCCACGGCGGGACAGGGGGATTATGGCACAGATACGCAGTATTTT
TRBD1	TRBJ2-7	many	TRBV7-6	CASSSPGQGNEQYF	TGTGCCAGCAGCTCACCGGGACAGGGTAACGAGCAGTACTTC
.	TRBJ2-2	.	TRBV20-1	CSAISSGNTGELFF	TGCAGTGCCATAAGTAGCGGGAACACCGGGGAGCTGTTTTTT
TRBD2	TRBJ2-1	few	TRBV20-1	CSARGLAGSSYNEQFF	TGCAGTGCTAGGGGACTAGCGGGCAGCTCCTACAATGAGCAGTTCTTC
TRBD2	TRBJ2-5	.	TRBV5-1	CASSLVGGGAETQYF	TGCGCCAGCAGCCTCGTTGGGGGAGGGGCAGAGACCCAGTACTTC
.	TRBJ1-2	.	TRBV5-1	CASSLGDTIYGYTF	TGCGCCAGCAGCTTAGGGGACACGATCTATGGCTACACCTTC
.	TRBJ1-5	few	TRBV10-3	CAISESYSRLDQPQHF	TGTGCCATCAGTGAGTCCTATTCGAGACTCGATCAGCCCCAGCATTTT
TRBD2	TRBJ2-7	few	TRBV4-1	CASSRSLAGSYEQYF	TGCGCCAGCAGCCGATCACTAGCGGGATCCTACGAGCAGTACTTC
TRBD2	TRBJ2-3	.	TRBV6-2/TRBV6-3	CASSYAKAAGWGTDTQYF	TGTGCCAGCAGTTACGCGAAGGCAGCGGGATGGGGGACAGATACGCAGTATTTT
.	TRBJ2-1	.	TRBV5-1	CASRQTGEGYNEQFF	TGCGCCAGCAGACAGACAGGGGAGGGCTACAACGAGCAGTTCTTC
.	TRBJ1-2	.	TRBV30	CAWRASGSYGYTF	TGTGCCTGGAGGGCCAGCGGTTCCTATGGCTACACCTTC
.	TRBJ2-7	few	TRBV6-5	CASSKTGMEQYF	TGTGCCAGCAGTAAGACGGGAATGGAGCAGTACTTC